This T cell receptor beta chain was obtained from a study of beta chain features in type 1 diabetes. Overall study findings and caveats: The cDNA sequencing approach could over-represent high-TCR-expressing cells. PCR might preferentially amplify shorter templates, equally in patients and controls. The influence of HLA type on TCRB rearrangement stayed undetermined.

Around 100 mL of blood, on average, came from one heparinised draw per donor. The CDR3 is 15 amino acids. Germline-derived CDR1 and CDR2 are SNHLY and FYNNEI. The V and J ends lost 6 bases and 4 bases respectively, with 17 bases between them. As regards this clone: Its target is not known.

The study reverse transcribed the entire isolated RNA, so it sequenced expressed TCRB transcripts. The repertoire was sequenced with immunoSEQ multiplex PCR; TCRdb's copy has only in-frame clones and lacks some. The profile covers 850,000 to 900,000 clones, with 15% to 20% appearing a single time and 0.023% taken by the ten largest. What was sequenced was naive CD4+ T cells from blood. The V and J genes are TRBV2 and TRBJ2-3; D not certain. This TCR was sampled from a woman between 18 and 30 years old in good health. CDR3 nucleotides: TGTGCCAGCAGGGGAACGGGCTCCCCCGCAGATACGCAGTATTTT. It encodes CASRGTGSPADTQYF.